These 9 T cell receptor beta chains share one sample of origin, sequenced in a study of control samples from healthy donors and cancer patients. The data were produced by immunoSEQ multiplex PCR, yet TCRdb's version contains in-frame clones alone and is incomplete. This table has around 170,000 clones, more than 90% appearing once. Sequenced: blood. The receptors come from a man younger than 40 in good health.

V gene TRBV5-4 combines with J gene TRBJ1-4, with D uncertain. Between the trimmed V and J ends, which lost 5 bases and 4 bases, there was a span of 15 bases. The CDR3 loop spans 15 amino acids. Germline V gene lookup returns CDR1 SGHNT and CDR2 YYREEE (reference sequence). The DNA of the CDR3 is TGTGCCAGCAGTTTGTACAGTGATTATAATGAAAAACTGTTTTTT. Residues: CASSLYSDYNEKLFF.

This chain joins TRBV30 and TRBJ1-2, with D possibly TRBD1 on 6 matching bases. The CDR3 has 13 residues. The V end lost 1 base, the J end lost 6 bases, and 12 bases lay between the germline ends. CDR1 GTSNPN and CDR2 SVGIG come from the germline V gene (reference sequence). The CDR3 coding sequence is TGTGCCTGGAGTGCCTCGACAGGAGATGGCTACACCTTC. Encoded protein: CAWSASTGDGYTF.

In its sample, this clone was seen a few times. The V gene is TRBV2, the J gene TRBJ1-1; D may be TRBD1 (6 bases). CDR3 size: 18 residues. V was shortened by 2 bases and J by 4 bases, with 23 bases between the two germline ends. In germline, CDR1 is SNHLY, CDR2 FYNNEI. This CDR3 reads CASSERFGTPVLGTEAFF. Written as DNA, the CDR3 is TGTGCCAGCAGTGAACGGTTTGGGACACCCGTTTTAGGCACTGAAGCTTTCTTT.

The rearrangement joins TRBV28 to TRBJ1-1; D remains ambiguous. V was pared by 6 bases and J by 7 bases, with 12 bases between. CDR1 is MDHEN and CDR2 is SYDVKM in the germline V gene. The CDR3 runs to 12 residues. CDR3 sequence: CASSGRTFEAFF. CDR3 DNA: TGTGCCAGCAGCGGGAGGACCTTTGAAGCTTTCTTT.

The rearrangement uses TRBV5-4 and TRBJ2-5, with 8 bases aligning to TRBD1. Germline V gene lookup returns CDR1 SGHNT and CDR2 YYREEE (reference sequence). The CDR3 runs to 16 residues. J lost 5 bases, V lost 0 bases, and 9 bases had no gene match. CDR3: CASSLGGAGGWETQYF. The CDR3 DNA follows: TGTGCCAGCAGCTTGGGGGGTGCAGGGGGCTGGGAGACCCAGTACTTC. The variable domain in full, completed from reference TRBV5-4 and TRBJ2-5, reads ETGVTQSPTHLIKTRGQQVTLRCSSQSGHNTVSWYQQALGQGPQFIFQYYREEENGRGNFPPRFSGLQFPNYSSELNVNALELDDSALYLCASSLGGAGGWETQYFGPGTRLLVL.

The chain links TRBV15 to TRBJ1-1; no clear D. This CDR3 has 15 amino acids. V shed 4 bases and J shed 0 bases, with 12 bases lying between them. From germline, CDR1 is LNHNV and CDR2 YYDKDF (reference sequence). Here the CDR3 DNA reads TGTGCCACCAGCAACCCTCGAGATATGAACACTGAAGCTTTCTTT. This codes for CATSNPRDMNTEAFF.

The chain is built from TRBV5-6 and TRBJ2-5; TRBD2 agrees at 10 bases. V gave up 4 bases and J gave up 3 bases; unmatched junction bases: 3. The CDR3 has 14 residues. Looked up from germline, CDR1 is SGHDT and CDR2 is YYEEEE. CDR3 region: CASSDGLAEETQYF. The CDR3 DNA sequence: TGTGCCAGCAGCGACGGACTAGCGGAAGAGACCCAGTACTTC.

The chain joins TRBV28 to TRBJ2-1; TRBD2 aligns across 8 bases. The germline CDR1 and CDR2 sequences are MDHEN and SYDVKM. After removal of 6 bases from V and 5 bases from J, the junction contained 9 bases not matched to a gene. This CDR3 has 15 amino acids. The CDR3 sequence is CASRGAGTRNNEQFF. The DNA of the CDR3 is TGTGCCAGCAGGGGCGCGGGGACTAGGAACAATGAGCAGTTCTTC. Combining the CDR3 with reference TRBV28 and TRBJ2-1 gives the whole variable domain DVKVTQSSRYLVKRTGEKVFLECVQDMDHENMFWYRQDPGLGLRLIYFSYDVKMKEKGDIPEGYSVSREKKERFSLILESASTNQTSMYLCASRGAGTRNNEQFFGPGTRLTVL.

The CDR3 sequence: CASSLGREYNEQFF. CDR3 coding DNA: TGTGCCAGCAGCTTAGGACGCGAGTACAATGAGCAGTTCTTC. The chain joins TRBV7-2 to TRBJ2-1; unclear D gene. Per the germline V gene, CDR1 is SGHTA and CDR2 is FQGNSA. The V end lost 1 base, the J end lost 4 bases, and 8 bases lay between the germline ends. The CDR3 totals 14 residues.